What follows are 3 T cell receptor beta chains derived from one specimen sequenced in a study of cytomegalovirus exposure and HLA in healthy donors. The PCR employed 60 Vbeta primers together with 13 Jbeta primers. The assay was immunoSEQ multiplex PCR, and TCRdb's table has in-frame clones only and misses some. Of around 35,000 clones listed, over 70% are singletons. Sequenced material: PBMCs. These receptors were taken from a man aged 25-45 years in good health and CMV-seronegative.

This chain uses TRBV7-8 with TRBJ2-5; 7 bases are a match to TRBD2. This CDR3 comprises 12 residues. Germline CDR1 is SGHVS and CDR2 is FQNEAQ. V was clipped by 0 bases and J by 12 bases; unmatched bases: 4. In DNA form, the CDR3 reads TGTGCCAGCAGCTTAGCTGGGGAGGGAGAGTACTTC. Translation gives CASSLAGEGEYF.

CDR3 nucleotides: TGTGCCAGCAGCCAAGTGCGGATGAACACTGAAGCTTTCTTT. Its protein is CASSQVRMNTEAFF. V gene TRBV14 combines with J gene TRBJ1-1; no clear D gene. V shed 1 base and J shed 0 bases, with 6 bases lying between them. The CDR3 loop spans 14 amino acids. Germline V CDR1 and CDR2: SGHDN, FVKESK.

The chain couples TRBV7-8 to TRBJ1-2; D not certain. The CDR3 covers 13 residues. Germline-derived CDR1 and CDR2 are SGHVS and FQNEAQ. V gave up 1 base and J gave up 7 bases, with 10 bases separating them. DNA for the CDR3: TGTGCCAGCAGCTTAGAGCCCTCAACTGGCTACACCTTC. Translating gives CASSLEPSTGYTF.